One and the same sample provided the 17 T cell receptor beta chains below, sequenced in a study of T cells in Graves' hyperthyroidism and ophthalmopathy. Amplified regions were TCR beta CDR3 sequences from RNA transcripts. First-round RT-PCR targeting the TCR CDR3 was performed with the HTBI primer set. TCRdb redid the calling of the multiplex PCR reads with MiXCR, one entry per CDR3 protein. The sample holds a few hundred thousand distinct CDR3 sequences, 13% to 15% seen once. The sequenced material came from blood. The receptors shown here come from a middle-aged woman with Graves' hyperthyroidism.

This chain connects TRBV19 to TRBJ2-1, with unresolved D. The CDR3 runs 15 residues. The V gene lost 1 base and the J gene lost 0 bases, with 7 bases spanning the gap. The germline V gene has CDR1 LNHDA and CDR2 SQIVND (reference sequence). This CDR3 is CASSIAITSYNEQFF. In DNA form, the CDR3 reads TGTGCCAGTAGTATAGCCATCACCTCCTACAATGAGCAGTTCTTC.

This clonotype has only a few counts. This rearrangement joins TRBV5-1 to TRBJ1-1; the D gene is possibly TRBD1 (5 bases). V was trimmed by 5 bases and J by 0 bases, leaving 14 bases between them. In germline, CDR1 is SGHRS, CDR2 YFSETQ. The CDR3 extends over 15 amino acids. The CDR3 protein is CASRYGGGLNTEAFF. CDR3 bases: TGCGCCAGCAGGTACGGGGGAGGCCTGAACACTGAAGCTTTCTTT.

This clonotype has a count of ten or more. The chain links TRBV20-1 to TRBJ2-1; D is unclear. CDR3 length equals 15 residues. Trimming cost V 3 bases and J 7 bases, with 19 bases left between them. Germline V gene sequence: CDR1 DFQATT, CDR2 SNEGSKA (reference sequence). CDR3 protein: CSASTPSTRRNEQFF. The CDR3 region has the DNA TGCAGTGCTAGTACCCCCTCCACCCGACGGAATGAGCAGTTCTTC.

This clonotype was counted many times. V usage is TRBV28 and J usage is TRBJ2-7; 8 bases map to TRBD1. Per the germline V gene, CDR1 is MDHEN and CDR2 is SYDVKM. CDR3 length: 15 residues. J lost 3 bases, V lost 6 bases, and 10 bases had no gene match. The CDR3 loop is CASRLAPGQDYEQYF. The DNA for the CDR3 is TGTGCCAGCAGGCTCGCGCCGGGACAGGACTACGAGCAGTACTTC.

This clonotype occurred many times. The chain recombines TRBV20-1 with TRBJ1-5; D perhaps matches TRBD1 (5 bases). There are 17 residues in the CDR3. Germline lookup yields CDR1 DFQATT and CDR2 SNEGSKA (reference sequence). With 0 bases removed from V and 1 base from J, the gap between germline ends came to 16 bases. CDR3 residues: CSARDRGWTISNQPQHF. The CDR3 DNA reads as TGCAGTGCTAGAGATAGAGGTTGGACAATCAGCAATCAGCCCCAGCATTTT.

In the case of this clonotype: Given a much more abundant clone one base away, this may be a read error. The chain has TRBV2 and TRBJ1-5, with 10 bases that match TRBD1. The DNA end favors TRBJ2-3, so the J call may be wrong. Germline values: CDR1 SNHLY, CDR2 FYNNEI. The CDR3 sequence is 13 residues long. CDR3 amino acids: CASGQGGNQPQYF. Written as DNA, the CDR3 is TGTGCCAGCGGACAGGGGGGCAATCAGCCCCAGTATTTT.

J is TRBJ1-2 and V is TRBV20-1; 7 nucleotides agree with TRBD1. The germline V gene encodes CDR1 DFQATT and CDR2 SNEGSKA (reference sequence). The CDR3 loop spans 12 amino acids. Losses at the gene ends were 3 bases for V and 8 bases for J; bases not matched to a gene: 6. The CDR3 coding sequence is TGCAGTGCTAGTACAGGGGAATTGGGCTACACCTTC. It is translated as CSASTGELGYTF.

The chain couples TRBV4-1 to TRBJ2-3, with a possible D match to TRBD1 (5 bases). CDR1 is MGHRA and CDR2 is YSYEKL in the germline V gene. Trimming took off 1 base at V and 1 base at J, with 18 bases between the two ends. CDR3 length: 18 amino acids. CDR3 sequence reads: CASSQAQDVRIGTDTQYF. The CDR3 nucleotides read TGCGCCAGCAGCCAAGCACAGGACGTACGGATAGGCACAGATACGCAGTATTTT.

This rearrangement joins TRBV6-1 to TRBJ2-7, with 7 positions matching TRBD1. Germline V lookup: CDR1 MNHNS, CDR2 SASEGT. CDR3 length equals 11 residues. The J segment lost 7 bases and the V segment lost 7 bases, leaving 4 bases of the junction unmatched. The CDR3 sequence is CASNNRGEQYF. The DNA for the CDR3 is TGTGCCAGCAACAACAGGGGAGAGCAGTACTTC.

In regard to this clonotype: Given a much more abundant clone one base away, this may be a read error. This sequence joins TRBV12-3 or TRBV12-4 and TRBJ1-4; 9 bases line up with TRBD1. There are 16 residues in the CDR3. CDR3 bases: TGTGCCAGCAGTCCGGTTAAGGGACAGGGAGGGGAAAAACTGCTTTTT. Protein product: CASSPVKGQGGEKLLF.

At least ten counts were recorded for this clonotype. This chain links TRBV5-1 with TRBJ1-1, with D possibly matching TRBD1 (5 bases). Germline assignment: CDR1 SGHRS and CDR2 YFSETQ. The CDR3 has 16 amino acids. Trimming pared 4 bases from V and 4 bases from J, leaving 20 bases between. CDR3 DNA: TGCGCCAGCAGCCTGCTTGTAAGGGGCAGGGCCACTGAAGCTTTCTTT. Its protein is CASSLLVRGRATEAFF.

The rearrangement links TRBV6-1 to TRBJ1-1; D is unclear. The CDR3 sequence is 14 residues long. CDR1 and CDR2 from the germline V gene are MNHNS and SASEGT. V was pared by 0 bases and J by 5 bases, with 10 bases between. This CDR3 reads CASSEAPGGTEAFF. CDR3 nucleotides: TGTGCCAGCAGTGAAGCGCCGGGAGGGACTGAAGCTTTCTTT.

This clonotype came up once. The J gene is TRBJ2-7, the V gene TRBV12-3 or TRBV12-4, with TRBD1 identical over 7 bases. Trimming cost V 5 bases and J 2 bases; bases outside gene matches: 9. The CDR3 extends over 15 amino acids. CDR3 sequence (DNA): TGTGCCAGCAGTCCAGGATCAGGGGGTCCCTACGAGCAGTACTTC. Residues: CASSPGSGGPYEQYF.

This clonotype was recorded a few times. The chain has TRBV5-1 and TRBJ1-3; D is uncertain. The germline V gene has CDR1 SGHRS and CDR2 YFSETQ. V lost 9 bases, J lost 2 bases, and 12 bases lay in between. The length of the CDR3 is 13 residues. The CDR3 sequence is CATSSGAGNTIYF. The CDR3 nucleotides read TGCGCCACCTCATCCGGGGCTGGAAACACCATATATTTT.

This clonotype was seen many times. In nucleotides, the CDR3 is TGTGCCAGCAGTTCTCATATGCGCGGAAACACAGATACGCAGTATTTT. Encoded protein: CASSSHMRGNTDTQYF. The V gene is TRBV28, the J gene TRBJ2-3; D is uncertain. Germline V lookup: CDR1 MDHEN, CDR2 SYDVKM. CDR3 length: 16 residues. V shed 4 bases and J shed 2 bases, with 16 bases lying between them.

This chain uses TRBV10-1 with TRBJ1-5; possibly TRBD1 for D (5 bases). The germline V and J ends were trimmed by 6 bases and 4 bases, with 13 bases remaining between them. CDR1 WNHNN and CDR2 SYGVQD come from the germline V gene (reference sequence). The CDR3 is made up of 14 amino acids. The CDR3 region is CASRAKGQNQPQHF. CDR3 in DNA: TGCGCCAGCAGGGCAAAGGGGCAGAATCAGCCCCAGCATTTT.

The table lists this clonotype with a few counts. The chain uses TRBV28 and TRBJ1-5; tentative D call: TRBD1 (6 bases). Germline V gene lookup returns CDR1 MDHEN and CDR2 SYDVKM. V lost 2 bases, J lost 5 bases, and 10 bases lay in between. The length of the CDR3 is 14 residues. In DNA, the CDR3 is TGTGCCAGCAGTTTACAAGGGGGTCATCAGCCCCAGCATTTT. Residues: CASSLQGGHQPQHF.